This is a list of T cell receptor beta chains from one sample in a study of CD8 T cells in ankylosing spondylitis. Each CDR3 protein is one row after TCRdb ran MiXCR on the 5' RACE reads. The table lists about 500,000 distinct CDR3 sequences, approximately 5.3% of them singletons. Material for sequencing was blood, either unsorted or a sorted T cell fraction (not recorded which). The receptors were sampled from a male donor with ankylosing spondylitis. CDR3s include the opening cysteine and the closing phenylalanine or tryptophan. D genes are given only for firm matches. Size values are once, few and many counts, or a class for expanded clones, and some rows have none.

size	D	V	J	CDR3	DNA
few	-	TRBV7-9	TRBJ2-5	CASSPSFHWETQYF	TGTGCCAGCAGCCCGTCTTTTCATTGGGAGACCCAGTACTTC
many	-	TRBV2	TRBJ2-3	CASSEPDTQYF	TGTGCCAGCAGTGAACCAGATACGCAGTATTTT
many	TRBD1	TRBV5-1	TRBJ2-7	CASSLSGQGYEQYF	TGCGCCAGCAGCTTGTCGGGACAGGGCTACGAGCAGTACTTC
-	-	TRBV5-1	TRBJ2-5	CASSLDGHLLGETQYF	TGCGCCAGCAGCTTGGATGGTCACCTCCTCGGGGAGACCCAGTACTTC
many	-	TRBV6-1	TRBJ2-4	CASRMGLLLAKNIQYF	TGTGCCAGCAGAATGGGACTCCTCCTAGCCAAAAACATTCAGTACTTC
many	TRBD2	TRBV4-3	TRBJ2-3	CASSPGLVFADTQYF	TGCGCCAGCAGCCCCGGACTAGTTTTCGCAGATACGCAGTATTTT
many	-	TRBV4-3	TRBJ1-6	CASSQEAARSSYNSPLHF	TGCGCCAGCAGCCAAGAGGCAGCCCGCAGCTCCTATAATTCACCCCTCCACTTT
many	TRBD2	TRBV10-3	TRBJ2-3	CAISESMTPGGRTDTQYF	TGTGCCATCAGTGAGTCGATGACTCCGGGGGGTCGGACAGATACGCAGTATTTT
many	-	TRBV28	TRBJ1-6	CASSFTPSRRGNSPLHF	TGTGCCAGCAGTTTTACCCCGAGCAGGAGAGGTAATTCACCCCTCCACTTT
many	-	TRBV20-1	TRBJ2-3	CSARRDASTDTQYF	TGCAGTGCTCGGAGGGATGCTAGCACAGATACGCAGTATTTT
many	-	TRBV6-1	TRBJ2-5	CASSDRASRKTQYF	TGTGCCAGCAGTGATAGGGCAAGTAGGAAGACCCAGTACTTC
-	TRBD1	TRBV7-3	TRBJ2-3	CASCGGTGGGTDTQYF	TGTGCCAGCTGCGGGGGGACAGGGGGTGGAACAGATACGCAGTATTTT
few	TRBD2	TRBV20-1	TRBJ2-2	CSASFGLAGGAGELFF	TGCAGTGCTAGCTTCGGACTAGCGGGGGGGGCCGGGGAGCTGTTTTTT
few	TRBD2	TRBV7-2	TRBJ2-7	CASSFGVAGVYEQYF	TGTGCCAGCAGCTTCGGCGTAGCGGGAGTGTACGAGCAGTACTTC
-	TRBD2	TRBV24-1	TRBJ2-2	CATSELAGGTGELFF	TGTGCCACCAGTGAACTAGCGGGAGGTACCGGGGAGCTGTTTTTT
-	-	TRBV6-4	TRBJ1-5	CASSVGDAQPQHF	TGTGCCAGCAGTGTAGGGGACGCTCAGCCCCAGCATTTT
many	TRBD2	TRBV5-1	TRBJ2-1	CASSLVPSGRPYNEQFF	TGCGCCAGCAGCTTGGTTCCTAGCGGGCGCCCCTACAATGAGCAGTTCTTC
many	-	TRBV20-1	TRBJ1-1	CSARDGDQTEAFF	TGCAGTGCTAGAGACGGCGATCAAACTGAAGCTTTCTTT
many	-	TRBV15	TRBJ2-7	CATSPPRRSYEQYF	TGTGCCACCAGCCCTCCGCGTAGATCCTACGAGCAGTACTTC
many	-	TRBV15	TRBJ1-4	CATSRGGDGFKLFF	TGTGCCACCAGCAGAGGGGGGGACGGATTTAAACTGTTTTTT
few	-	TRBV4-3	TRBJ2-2	CASSQDRGTEDTGELFF	TGCGCCAGCAGCCAAGATCGAGGGACGGAGGACACCGGGGAGCTGTTTTTT
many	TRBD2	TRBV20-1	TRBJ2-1	CSAKMGLAVRGQFF	TGCAGTGCCAAGATGGGACTAGCGGTCAGGGGGCAGTTCTTC
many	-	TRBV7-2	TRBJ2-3	CASSWGVQDTDTQYF	TGTGCCAGCAGCTGGGGTGTGCAGGACACAGATACGCAGTATTTT
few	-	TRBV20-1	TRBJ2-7	CSATIPDRGGTYEQYF	TGCAGTGCCACAATACCCGATCGGGGCGGGACCTACGAGCAGTACTTC
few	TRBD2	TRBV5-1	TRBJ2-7	CASSLGLAGGLPYEQYF	TGCGCCAGCAGCTTGGGACTAGCGGGAGGGCTACCGTACGAGCAGTACTTC
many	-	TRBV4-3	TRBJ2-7	CASSQATYEQYF	TGCGCCAGCAGCCAAGCAACCTACGAGCAGTACTTC
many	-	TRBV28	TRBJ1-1	CASSSSYLEAFF	TGTGCCAGCAGTTCCAGCTACCTAGAAGCTTTCTTT
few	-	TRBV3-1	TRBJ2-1	CASSQSGVYNEQFF	TGTGCCAGCAGCCAATCCGGGGTCTACAATGAGCAGTTCTTC
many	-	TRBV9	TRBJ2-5	CASSADGTQYF	TGTGCCAGCAGCGCCGACGGGACCCAGTACTTC